Listed below are T cell receptor beta chains from one sample, sequenced in a study of CD8 T cells in Susac syndrome. Via MiXCR, TCRdb re-called the immunoSEQ multiplex PCR reads, giving one row per CDR3 protein. Counted here are roughly 180,000 distinct CDR3 sequences, about 94% occurring once; the ten biggest clones make up approximately 0.098%. The sequencing sample was made of CD4+ T cells from PBMCs. The receptors stem from a human donor in good health. Each CDR3 is given with its conserved first and last residue. The D gene is left open where the match is weak. The size of a clone is reported for some rows only, either as once, few or many, or as a class for expanded clones.

v_gene	d_gene	abundance	j_gene	CDR3nt	CDR3aa
TRBV28	TRBD2	-	TRBJ2-5	TGTGCCAGCAGTTTCCAGACTAGCGGACAAGAGACCCAGTACTTC	CASSFQTSGQETQYF
TRBV20-1	TRBD2	-	TRBJ2-3	TGCAGTGCTCCGGCCCCCATTTCAGCGGGAGACACAGATACGCAGTATTTT	CSAPAPISAGDTDTQYF
TRBV5-1	-	-	TRBJ2-5	TGCGCCAGCAGCGGGGTCCCCGGGGAGACCCAGTACTTC	CASSGVPGETQYF
TRBV29-1	TRBD2	-	TRBJ2-1	TGCAGCGTCCTTAGCGGGAGCTCCTACAATGAGCAGTTCTTC	CSVLSGSSYNEQFF
TRBV29-1	TRBD2	-	TRBJ2-7	TGCAGCGCTCAGCGGGAGGTCTCCTACGAGCAGTACTTC	CSAQREVSYEQYF
TRBV2	TRBD1	-	TRBJ1-1	TGTGCCAGCAGCGACAGGGTGAACACTGAAGCTTTCTTT	CASSDRVNTEAFF
TRBV27	TRBD1	-	TRBJ2-6	TGTGCCAGCAGTCTAAGAGGGGGCGCGGCTGGGGCCAACGTCCTGACTTTC	CASSLRGGAAGANVLTF
TRBV20-1	TRBD1	-	TRBJ2-7	TGCAGTGTATTCAGGGGGCCCTCCTACGAGCAGTACTTC	CSVFRGPSYEQYF
TRBV7-2	-	-	TRBJ2-5	TGTGCCAGCAGCTCTACAGAGACCCAGTACTTC	CASSSTETQYF
TRBV2	-	once	TRBJ2-1	TGTGCCAGCAGTGAAGATAAGGGCCATGAGCAGTTCTTC	CASSEDKGHEQFF
TRBV12-3/TRBV12-4	-	-	TRBJ2-3	TGTGCCAGCAGCTATGGACAAAATACGCAGTATTTT	CASSYGQNTQYF
TRBV5-4	-	few	TRBJ2-6	TGTGCCAGCAGCTTGTTATTGTCTGGGGCCAACGTCCTGACTTTC	CASSLLLSGANVLTF
TRBV7-9	-	-	TRBJ1-1	TGTGCCAGCCTGGCCCTAGGAGGGACTCTGAACACTGAAGCTTTCTTT	CASLALGGTLNTEAFF
TRBV3-1	TRBD1	-	TRBJ2-7	TGTGCCAGCAGCCCGTATACAGGGGGCTATTACGAGCAGTACTTC	CASSPYTGGYYEQYF
TRBV9	-	-	TRBJ2-7	TGTGCCAGCAGCGTAGGAGGCAGTACCTACGAGCAGTACTTC	CASSVGGSTYEQYF
TRBV7-9	TRBD2	-	TRBJ2-5	TGTGCCAGCAGCTCCGCCCCGGGGGGACAAGAGACCCAGTACTTC	CASSSAPGGQETQYF
TRBV5-1	-	-	TRBJ2-1	TGCGCCAGCAGCGTGGGCATGGCAACCACCTACAATGAGCAGTTCTTC	CASSVGMATTYNEQFF
TRBV3-1	-	once	TRBJ2-7	TGTGCCAGCAGCCGAGGAAGTGGGGGTCCCCACGAGCAGTACTTC	CASSRGSGGPHEQYF
TRBV7-2	-	-	TRBJ2-5	TGTGCCAGCAGCTTAGCGGACGGCCAAGAGACCCAGTACTTC	CASSLADGQETQYF
TRBV6-2/TRBV6-3	-	few	TRBJ1-5	TGTGCCAGCAGTTACTCGCCAGGGACTTCAGCCCAGCATTTT	CASSYSPGTSAQHF
TRBV6-2/TRBV6-3	TRBD2	-	TRBJ2-1	TGTGCCAGCAGTACTGGACTGCGCGGGGGTATAATTGAGCAGTTCTTC	CASSTGLRGGIIEQFF
TRBV5-1	-	-	TRBJ2-1	TGCGCCAGCAGCTTTGGACCAGTCCCTAACAATGAGCAGTTCTTC	CASSFGPVPNNEQFF
TRBV29-1	TRBD2	-	TRBJ2-5	TGCAGCGTTGATGGGCCGGGACTAGCGGGAGTGAGGGAGACCCAGTACTTC	CSVDGPGLAGVRETQYF
TRBV30	-	-	TRBJ2-5	TGTGCCTGGAAAGGGGAGACCCAGTACTTC	CAWKGETQYF
TRBV30	TRBD1	-	TRBJ1-1	TGTGCCTTTTCTCGGGACAGGGGCACTGAAGCTTTCTTT	CAFSRDRGTEAFF
TRBV28	-	-	TRBJ2-2	TGTGCCAGCGAAAATGGCCTCCGACAGGCAGGGGAGCTGTTTTTT	CASENGLRQAGELFF
TRBV20-1	-	-	TRBJ2-5	TGCAGTGCACTGGTGCAGGAGACCCAGTACTTC	CSALVQETQYF
TRBV20-1	-	-	TRBJ2-7	TGCAGTGCTAGAGATCCCGGCGGAGAGGGGTACGAGCAGTACTTC	CSARDPGGEGYEQYF
TRBV30	-	-	TRBJ2-7	TGTGCCTGGAGCTCTGGAGCCGAGCAGTACTTC	CAWSSGAEQYF
TRBV6-2/TRBV6-3	-	-	TRBJ2-7	TGTGCCAGCAGGGATTGGACGACTCTATCCCCCTACGAGCAGTACTTC	CASRDWTTLSPYEQYF
TRBV29-1	-	-	TRBJ1-1	TGCAGCGTTGCTAGGGCGAACACTGAAGCTTTCTTT	CSVARANTEAFF
TRBV7-3	-	few	TRBJ2-3	TGTGCCAGCGAGGAGGCAGACACAGATACGCAGTATTTT	CASEEADTDTQYF
TRBV7-3	TRBD2	-	TRBJ2-7	TGTGCCAGCAGTCCATCGGCTAGCGGAAGCGGATACGAGCAGTACTTC	CASSPSASGSGYEQYF
TRBV29-1	-	-	TRBJ2-7	TGCAGCGTTGAGGGACCAGGGGAGGACGAGCAGTACTTC	CSVEGPGEDEQYF
TRBV29-1	-	few	TRBJ2-5	TGCAGCGTTGAGGAGGAGACCCAGTACTTC	CSVEEETQYF
TRBV7-6	TRBD2	-	TRBJ2-1	TGTGCCAGCAGCTTAGCACTAGCGAGAGCTCACAATGAGCAGTTCTTC	CASSLALARAHNEQFF
TRBV4-3	-	-	TRBJ1-4	TGCGCCAGCAGCCAAGGCTCCTGGGATCCTAATGAAAAACTGTTTTTT	CASSQGSWDPNEKLFF
TRBV20-1	TRBD2	-	TRBJ2-3	TGCAGTGCCCCCTTGAGCGGGAGGACAGATACGCAGTATTTT	CSAPLSGRTDTQYF
TRBV7-2	TRBD1	-	TRBJ2-7	TGTGCCAGCAGCCACCGACAGGGGGCGGTCTACGAGCAGTACTTC	CASSHRQGAVYEQYF
TRBV20-1	TRBD2	-	TRBJ2-1	TGCAGTGCTAGGCGGCGGGAGGGGTACAATGAGCAGTTCTTC	CSARRREGYNEQFF
TRBV4-2	-	-	TRBJ2-5	TGTGCCAGCAGCCAAGGCCAGGTTGACGAGACCCAGTACTTC	CASSQGQVDETQYF
TRBV12-3/TRBV12-4	-	-	TRBJ1-2	TGTGCCAGCAGACAAATGCGGGGCTTAAACTATGGCTACACCTTC	CASRQMRGLNYGYTF
TRBV3-1	-	once	TRBJ1-2	TGTGCCAGCAGCCAAGGGGCCAGAGGCAACTATGGCTACACCTTC	CASSQGARGNYGYTF
TRBV7-2	-	-	TRBJ2-1	TGTGCCAGCAGCTCCCGAGGGGACCAAAACAATGAGCAGTTCTTC	CASSSRGDQNNEQFF
TRBV11-2	-	-	TRBJ1-1	TGTGCCAGCAGCTTAAGTAGGAACACTGAAGCTTTCTTT	CASSLSRNTEAFF
TRBV7-9	-	-	TRBJ2-6	TGTGCCAGCAGCTCCTCATACTCTGGGGCCAACGTCCTGACTTTC	CASSSSYSGANVLTF
TRBV29-1	-	-	TRBJ2-7	TGCAGCGTCAGGGGTAGCTCCTACGAGCAGTACTTC	CSVRGSSYEQYF
TRBV24-1	-	-	TRBJ1-2	TGTGCCACCAGTGATCCCCGGACCGAGCTTCGGGATGGCTACACCTTC	CATSDPRTELRDGYTF
TRBV20-1	-	once	TRBJ2-2	TGCAGTGCTATAGCTGGAACCGGGGAGCTGTTTTTT	CSAIAGTGELFF
TRBV29-1	-	-	TRBJ1-5	TGCAGCGTAATACAGGGATCATCCGGCAATCAGCCCCAGCATTTT	CSVIQGSSGNQPQHF
TRBV7-9	-	-	TRBJ1-1	TGTGCCAGCAGCTTAATTACTGAAGCTTTCTTT	CASSLITEAFF
TRBV28	-	once	TRBJ1-2	TGTGCCAGCAGGGCCACAGGGTACTATGGCTACACCTTC	CASRATGYYGYTF
TRBV30	TRBD2	-	TRBJ2-1	TGTGCCTGGGGTGGACTAGCGGGAGGGGGTGAGCAGTTCTTC	CAWGGLAGGGEQFF
TRBV20-1	TRBD2	-	TRBJ2-5	TGCAGTGCTTGTAATACGAGCGGGAGGGCCGTTGAGACCCAGTACTTC	CSACNTSGRAVETQYF
TRBV12-3/TRBV12-4	TRBD1	-	TRBJ2-2	TGTGCCAGCAGGTCCAGGGGGACAGATTATACCGGGGAGCTGTTTTTT	CASRSRGTDYTGELFF
TRBV7-2	-	-	TRBJ2-5	TGTGCCAGCAGCCTTCCGGGACGGTCACAAGAGACCCAGTACTTC	CASSLPGRSQETQYF
TRBV7-9	-	-	TRBJ2-2	TGTGCCAGCAGCTTAGCACGCGTGAGCACCGGGGAGCTGTTTTTT	CASSLARVSTGELFF
TRBV20-1	-	-	TRBJ1-1	TGCAGTGAAAGAGGGGAGAACACTGAAGCTTTCTTT	CSERGENTEAFF
TRBV5-1	TRBD2	-	TRBJ2-5	TGCGCCAGCAGCTACACGACTAGCGGGCTACAAGAGACCCAGTACTTC	CASSYTTSGLQETQYF
TRBV7-3	TRBD2	once	TRBJ2-2	TGTGCCAGCAGCTTATCGGGAGGGTGGACCGGGGAGCTGTTTTTT	CASSLSGGWTGELFF